The 3 T cell receptor beta chains below were found in one sample sequenced in a study of spatial heterogeneity in lung cancer. Broader study findings: Tumor mutation count correlated with how many alpha and beta TCRs expanded intratumorally.

Indicated time point: sample taken at primary tumor resection. Antigens for these TCRs are unknown. TCRdb redid the calling of the 5' RACE reads with MiXCR, one entry per CDR3 protein. The sample lists several hundred distinct CDR3 sequences, around 26% seen once, with about 20% in the top ten. This specimen was lung tumor tissue, taken at surgery. Receptors originate from a male donor with early-stage non-small cell lung cancer.

V and J are TRBV19 and TRBJ2-3; D is possibly TRBD2 (6 bases). V lost 3 bases, J lost 4 bases, and 11 bases lay in between. The germline V gene encodes CDR1 LNHDA and CDR2 SQIVND (reference sequence). The CDR3 is 14 amino acids. CDR3 coding DNA: TGTGCCAGTAGTATGGACCGGAGGGCAGATACGCAGTATTTT. It is translated as CASSMDRRADTQYF.

Within the sample, this clonotype is large. The V gene is TRBV20-1, the J gene TRBJ1-5; 7 nucleotides match TRBD1. The CDR3 length is 17 residues. Germline lookup yields CDR1 DFQATT and CDR2 SNEGSKA (reference sequence). V trimming: 0 bases; J trimming: 6 bases; junction bases outside the gene matches: 14. In DNA form, the CDR3 reads TGCAGTGCTAGAGATCCGAGACAGGGTACGGATCTTCAGCCCCAGCATTTT. Its translation: CSARDPRQGTDLQPQHF.

The chain uses TRBV4-1 and TRBJ2-1, with 16 bases matching TRBD2. Losses at the gene ends were 5 bases for V and 9 bases for J; bases not matched to a gene: 7. The CDR3 is 16 residues long. CDR1 and CDR2 (germline): MGHRA, YSYEKL. This CDR3 is CASSGGLAGGPGEQFF. As DNA, the CDR3 is TGCGCCAGCAGCGGGGGACTAGCGGGAGGGCCCGGTGAGCAGTTCTTC.